The sequence of this TCR beta chain was determined in a study of T and B cells in COVID-19 patients. Blood genomic DNA input for TRB amplification was roughly 220-500 ng. BIOMED2 TRB-A/B primer pools were used in multiplex TRB PCR. TCRdb reprocessed the multiplex PCR reads via MiXCR and lists one record per CDR3 protein. The sample lists approximately 26,000 distinct CDR3 sequences, 32% occurring once. This clonotype was detected once. It is likely a read error, because the conserved phenylalanine at the end of the CDR3 is missing. The sequenced sample was blood. The origin of this receptor is a human donor who had recovered from COVID-19.

The CDR3 bases are TGTGCCAGCGGGGCGACTAGCCAGTCGCAGTATTTA. Translated: CASGATSQSQYL. V usage is TRBV6-5 and J usage is TRBJ2-3, with 7 bases lining up with TRBD2. V gave up 8 bases and J gave up 10 bases; unmatched junction bases: 9. The V gene's germline CDR1 is MNHEY and CDR2 SVGAGI. The CDR3 consists of 12 residues.